These 30 T cell receptor beta chains were all obtained from the same sample, sequenced in a study of T-cell reconstitution after alpha-beta-depleted transplantation in children. During its preparation, the TCRbeta library received unique molecular identifiers. Each CDR3 protein is one row after TCRdb ran MiXCR on the PCR reads. Among about 980,000 distinct CDR3 sequences listed, about 29% were seen once. The sample in question was PBMCs, mostly from graft donor cells, obtained 360 days after TCRalphabeta/CD19-depleted stem cell transplant. All receptors come from a boy under two years old who had a stem cell transplant for SCID, so the T cells may come from the graft donor.

This clonotype has a handful of counts. This chain uses TRBV5-1 with TRBJ2-4, with D possibly being TRBD1 or TRBD2 (5 bases each). The CDR3 has 16 residues. Germline V gene lookup returns CDR1 SGHRS and CDR2 YFSETQ. Deletions cut 2 bases from V and 3 bases from J, with 15 bases between. CDR3 region: CASSLSGPGVKNIQYF. DNA for the CDR3: TGCGCCAGCAGCTTATCGGGGCCTGGAGTCAAAAACATTCAGTACTTC. The variable domain in full, with the rest retrieved from reference TRBV5-1 and TRBJ2-4, is KAGVTQTPRYLIKTRGQQVTLSCSPISGHRSVSWYQQTPGQGLQFLFEYFSETQRNKGNFPGRFSGRQFSNSRSEMNVSTLELGDSALYLCASSLSGPGVKNIQYFGAGTRLSVL.

V is TRBV12-3 or TRBV12-4 and J is TRBJ2-5; 12 positions agree with TRBD2. Trimming removed 4 bases from V and 4 bases from J; junction bases left unmatched: 19. This CDR3 has 20 residues. The CDR3 spells CASSSTGLAGGLAFSETQYF. In DNA form, the CDR3 reads TGTGCCAGCAGTTCGACCGGCCTAGCGGGGGGGTTGGCCTTTTCAGAGACCCAGTACTTC.

The chain is built from TRBV5-1 and TRBJ2-1; 11 bases are a match to TRBD2. Germline V gene data show CDR1 as SGHRS and CDR2 as YFSETQ. V lost 8 bases and J lost 0; bases outside the gene matches: 13. The CDR3 extends over 18 amino acids. CDR3 sequence reads: CASTVSGGVTFSYNEQFF. The CDR3 nucleotides read TGCGCCAGTACTGTTAGCGGGGGGGTTACATTCTCCTACAATGAGCAGTTCTTC.

The rearrangement joins TRBV20-1 to TRBJ2-7, with a weak D call TRBD2 (6 bases). The V and J ends lost 5 bases and 2 bases respectively, with 7 bases between them. The CDR3 extends over 11 amino acids. Looked up from germline, CDR1 is DFQATT and CDR2 is SNEGSKA (reference sequence). The CDR3 DNA reads as TGCAGTGCTTGGGGGGCCTACGAGCAGTACTTC. Translating it yields CSAWGAYEQYF.

This chain connects TRBV20-1 to TRBJ2-5; 11 nucleotides agree with TRBD2. CDR3 length: 15 residues. V gave up 3 bases and J gave up 2 bases; unmatched junction bases: 5. Germline CDR1 and CDR2: DFQATT and SNEGSKA (reference sequence). The CDR3 reads CSARHSGGAQETQYF. DNA of the CDR3: TGCAGTGCTAGGCATAGCGGGGGGGCTCAAGAGACCCAGTACTTC.

The chain employs TRBV7-2 and TRBJ2-3, with D unresolved. V was clipped by 3 bases and J by 4 bases, with 11 bases between them. The germline gives CDR1 SGHTA, CDR2 FQGNSA. There are 14 residues in the CDR3. The CDR3 region is CASSLGFSADTQYF. The CDR3, as DNA: TGTGCCAGCAGCTTGGGTTTTTCTGCAGATACGCAGTATTTT.

This clonotype was observed a handful of times. The genes are TRBV6-1 and TRBJ1-6, with D maybe TRBD1 (5 bases). CDR3 length: 15 residues. The ends were cut back, 6 bases at V and 4 bases at J, with 13 bases in the middle. Germline CDR1 reads MNHNS; CDR2 reads SASEGT. The CDR3 nucleotides are TGTGCCAGCAGCGATGGGACTCGTTATAATTCACCCCTCCACTTT. It translates to CASSDGTRYNSPLHF.

The CDR3 sequence is CASTAPAGIFTEQYF. CDR3 nucleotide sequence: TGTGCCAGCACCGCCCCGGCAGGGATATTTACCGAGCAGTACTTC. This chain connects TRBV28 to TRBJ2-7; tentative D call: TRBD1 (5 bases). The CDR3 is 15 residues long. Trimming left V 7 bases short and J 6 bases short, with 22 bases between. CDR1 MDHEN and CDR2 SYDVKM come from the germline V gene.

This chain uses TRBV7-2 with TRBJ2-5, with D maybe TRBD2 (6 bases). The V and J ends lost 1 base and 2 bases respectively, with 14 bases between them. The CDR3 is made up of 16 amino acids. Germline V gene sequence: CDR1 SGHTA, CDR2 FQGNSA. CDR3 nucleotides: TGTGCCAGCAGCTTAGGAACTAGGGCGGGACAAGAGACCCAGTACTTC. Protein: CASSLGTRAGQETQYF.

This chain joins TRBV12-3 or TRBV12-4 and TRBJ2-2; D is undetermined. The CDR3 covers 16 residues. Trimming removed 7 bases from V and 7 bases from J, with 22 bases in between. The CDR3 region has the DNA TGTGCCAGCATTGACACATGGAGCCCTCAGAACGGGGAGCTGTTTTTT. Translated, it gives CASIDTWSPQNGELFF.

The chain recombines TRBV5-1 with TRBJ2-5; 8 nucleotides match TRBD1. Germline-derived CDR1 and CDR2 are SGHRS and YFSETQ. V shed 4 bases and J 0 bases; nucleotides not matched to a gene: 2. The CDR3 runs 14 residues. The CDR3 loop is CASSVDRDQETQYF. In DNA form, the CDR3 reads TGCGCCAGCAGCGTGGACAGGGACCAAGAGACCCAGTACTTC. The full variable domain, in which reference TRBV5-1 and TRBJ2-5 provide the parts outside the CDR3, is KAGVTQTPRYLIKTRGQQVTLSCSPISGHRSVSWYQQTPGQGLQFLFEYFSETQRNKGNFPGRFSGRQFSNSRSEMNVSTLELGDSALYLCASSVDRDQETQYFGPGTRLLVL.

The V and J genes are TRBV28 and TRBJ1-6; D is unresolved. V was shortened by 9 bases and J by 7 bases, with 10 bases between the two germline ends. Germline lookup yields CDR1 MDHEN and CDR2 SYDVKM. This CDR3 is built from 12 residues. The CDR3 loop is CASSQINSPLHF. The CDR3 nucleotides read TGTGCCAGTTCCCAGATCAATTCACCCCTCCACTTT.

This chain connects TRBV28 to TRBJ2-5; TRBD2 is a possible D gene (6 bases). The CDR3 is 14 residues long. Germline CDR1 is MDHEN and CDR2 is SYDVKM. V dropped 7 bases and J dropped 2 bases, with 14 bases sitting between them. CDR3 loop: CASTVLGLQETQYF. DNA of the CDR3: TGTGCCAGCACCGTTCTGGGACTTCAAGAGACCCAGTACTTC.

The table lists this clonotype with a few counts. The chain couples TRBV5-1 to TRBJ2-7; D ambiguous. CDR3 length: 15 residues. Trimming took off 4 bases at V and 5 bases at J, with 19 bases between the two ends. The germline V gene encodes CDR1 SGHRS and CDR2 YFSETQ. CDR3 amino acids: CASSPDGNFIDEQYF. CDR3 coding DNA: TGCGCCAGCAGCCCGGACGGCAATTTTATCGACGAGCAGTACTTC.

This clonotype occurred a few times. This rearrangement joins TRBV7-9 to TRBJ2-7, with a possible D match to TRBD2 (5 bases). The CDR3 runs 15 residues. V lost 2 bases and J 2 bases, leaving 13 bases between the germline ends. Germline V gene sequence: CDR1 SEHNR, CDR2 FQNEAQ (reference sequence). This CDR3 is CASSLSGVSAYEQYF. In nucleotides, the CDR3 is TGTGCCAGCAGCTTATCCGGGGTAAGCGCCTACGAGCAGTACTTC.

With respect to this clonotype: This clone may be a read error of a much larger clone one base away. This sequence joins TRBV15 and TRBJ2-4, with no clear D. The CDR3 has 13 residues. The germline V gene encodes CDR1 LNHNV and CDR2 YYDKDF (reference sequence). The germline V and J ends were trimmed by 4 bases and 3 bases, with 7 bases remaining between them. The CDR3 spells CATSTLDKNIQYF. The CDR3 nucleotides read TGTGCCACCAGCACCTTAGACAAAAACATTCAGTACTTC.

V usage is TRBV5-1 and J usage is TRBJ1-4, with D maybe TRBD1 (5 bases). The CDR3 has 14 residues. The V and J ends lost 4 bases and 3 bases respectively, with 10 bases between them. CDR1 is SGHRS, CDR2 YFSETQ, per germline. The CDR3, as DNA: TGCGCCAGCAGCGGGGGGAATCCTAATGAAAAACTGTTTTTT. This gives the protein CASSGGNPNEKLFF.

CDR3 loop: CASMAGGRTPYEQYF. The DNA of the CDR3 is TGTGCCAGTATGGCTGGCGGACGGACGCCCTACGAGCAGTACTTC. The V call is TRBV19, the J call TRBJ2-7; no clear D. Between the trimmed V and J ends, which lost 7 bases and 2 bases, there was a span of 18 bases. Germline V gene lookup returns CDR1 LNHDA and CDR2 SQIVND (reference sequence). This CDR3 has 15 amino acids.

This clonotype has a handful of counts. V and J are TRBV9 and TRBJ2-6; weak D call: TRBD2 (6 bases). Germline V lookup: CDR1 SGDLS, CDR2 YYNGEE. There are 16 residues in the CDR3. Trimming stripped 4 bases from V and 1 base from J, with 12 bases between. CDR3 sequence reads: CASSHPGGSGANVLTF. The CDR3 nucleotides are TGTGCCAGCAGCCACCCCGGGGGATCTGGGGCCAACGTCCTGACTTTC.

The chain carries TRBV9 and TRBJ2-1, with TRBD1 identical over 8 bases. Germline CDR1 SGDLS, CDR2 YYNGEE. This CDR3 has 17 amino acids. V lost 4 bases and J lost 4; bases outside the gene matches: 13. The CDR3 region is CASSPRGGGQVYNEQFF. The DNA for the CDR3 is TGTGCCAGCAGCCCCCGAGGAGGGGGACAGGTATACAATGAGCAGTTCTTC.

This clonotype was detected a few times. This chain joins TRBV27 and TRBJ1-2; the D gene is possibly TRBD1 (6 bases). Trimming took off 0 bases at V and 2 bases at J, with 13 bases between the two ends. Germline V gene lookup returns CDR1 MNHEY and CDR2 SMNVEV (reference sequence). The CDR3 extends over 16 amino acids. CDR3 DNA sequence: TGTGCCAGCAGTTTATCGGGATTTACAGGGAACTATGGCTACACCTTC. Amino acids: CASSLSGFTGNYGYTF.

This clonotype has a handful of counts. DNA of the CDR3: TGTGCCAGCCTGACAGGGGTCGGCTATGGCTACACCTTC. Translation gives CASLTGVGYGYTF. The chain recombines TRBV12-3 or TRBV12-4 with TRBJ1-2; 8 bases are a match to TRBD1. This CDR3 comprises 13 residues. The J segment lost 4 bases and the V segment lost 8 bases, leaving 6 bases of the junction unmatched.

The rearrangement links TRBV2 to TRBJ1-5, with a weak D call TRBD1 (5 bases). Germline CDR1 SNHLY, CDR2 FYNNEI. Trimming shortened V by 3 bases and J by 4 bases, and 13 bases separated the two germline ends. This CDR3 has 15 amino acids. Here the CDR3 reads CASSDRGLRNQPQHF. Here the CDR3 DNA reads TGTGCCAGCAGTGATAGGGGCTTACGGAATCAGCCCCAGCATTTT. The complete variable domain, with remaining parts taken from reference TRBV2 and TRBJ1-5, reads EPEVTQTPSHQVTQMGQEVILRCVPISNHLYFYWYRQILGQKVEFLVSFYNNEISEKSEIFDDQFSVERPDGSNFTLKIRSTKLEDSAMYFCASSDRGLRNQPQHFGDGTRLSIL.

The chain joins TRBV7-7 to TRBJ2-5; D unclear. Trimming cost V 10 bases and J 7 bases, with 10 bases left between them. The CDR3 has 10 amino acids. The V gene's germline CDR1 is SSHAT and CDR2 FNYEAQ (reference sequence). The CDR3 reads CATEPLTQYF. CDR3 bases: TGTGCCACCGAACCGTTGACCCAGTACTTC.

This chain connects TRBV20-1 to TRBJ1-5; 7 bases align to TRBD1. The V gene end was trimmed by 6 bases and the J gene end by 5 bases; junction bases not matched to a gene: 7. The CDR3 length is 13 residues. CDR1 is DFQATT and CDR2 is SNEGSKA in the germline V gene (reference sequence). The CDR3 sequence is CSALSGGYQPQHF. The DNA for the CDR3 is TGCAGTGCCCTGTCAGGGGGTTATCAGCCCCAGCATTTT.

In its sample, this clonotype was seen a few times. The V call is TRBV4-2, the J call TRBJ1-5; D may be TRBD1 (6 bases). This CDR3 region has 18 residues. Trimming pared 0 bases from V and 0 bases from J, leaving 15 bases between. Germline CDR1 reads LGHNA; CDR2 reads YNFKEQ. As DNA, the CDR3 is TGTGCCAGCAGCCAAGATCTCACAGGGTCTTCTAGCAATCAGCCCCAGCATTTT. Its translation is CASSQDLTGSSSNQPQHF.

This clonotype was picked up a small number of times. J is TRBJ2-5 and V is TRBV18, with D perhaps matching TRBD2 (6 bases). V lost 7 bases and J lost 1, with 25 bases in between. There are 18 residues in the CDR3. Germline V gives CDR1 KGHSH, CDR2 LQKENI. CDR3 in amino acids: CASYPKRGLQSVQETQYF. As DNA, the CDR3 is TGTGCCAGCTACCCGAAACGGGGACTCCAGAGTGTCCAAGAGACCCAGTACTTC. The variable domain in full, completed from reference TRBV18 and TRBJ2-5, reads NAGVMQNPRHLVRRRGQEARLRCSPMKGHSHVYWYRQLPEEGLKFMVYLQKENIIDESGMPKERFSAEFPKEGPSILRIQQVVRGDSAAYFCASYPKRGLQSVQETQYFGPGTRLLVL.

This clonotype has more than one count but fewer than ten. CDR3 in DNA: TGCAGTGCTTCCGGGACAGAAAGCTACGAGCAGTACTTC. The encoded protein is CSASGTESYEQYF. The J gene is TRBJ2-7, the V gene TRBV20-1; 7 bases line up with TRBD1. V dropped 5 bases and J dropped 3; count of bases not matched to a gene: 7. Germline loops: CDR1 DFQATT, CDR2 SNEGSKA (reference sequence). The CDR3 has 13 amino acids.

V is TRBV6-2 or TRBV6-3 and J is TRBJ2-7, with 12 bases that match TRBD2. J was trimmed by 5 bases and V by 2 bases; bases with no gene match: 10. Germline values: CDR1 MNHEY, CDR2 SVGEGT. The CDR3 runs to 17 residues. CDR3 sequence: CASSYPGLAGIWDEQYF. As DNA, the CDR3 is TGTGCCAGCAGTTACCCAGGACTAGCGGGGATCTGGGACGAGCAGTACTTC.

The rearrangement joins TRBV5-1 to TRBJ2-1; the D gene is possibly TRBD1 (5 bases). Germline lookup yields CDR1 SGHRS and CDR2 YFSETQ. V was clipped by 0 bases and J by 5 bases, with 15 bases between them. The CDR3 has 16 residues. CDR3 coding DNA: TGCGCCAGCAGCTTGGAGCACAGGCTTTCGCACAATGAGCAGTTCTTC. It codes for CASSLEHRLSHNEQFF.